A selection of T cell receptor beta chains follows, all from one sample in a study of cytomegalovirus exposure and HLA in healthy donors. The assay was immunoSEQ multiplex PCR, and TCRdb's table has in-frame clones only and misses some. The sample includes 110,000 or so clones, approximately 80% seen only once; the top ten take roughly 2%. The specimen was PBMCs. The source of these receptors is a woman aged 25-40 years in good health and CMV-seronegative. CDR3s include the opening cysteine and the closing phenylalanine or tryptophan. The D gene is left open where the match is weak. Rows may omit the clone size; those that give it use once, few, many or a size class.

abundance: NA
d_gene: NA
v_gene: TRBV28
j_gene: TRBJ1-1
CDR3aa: CASSPRENTEAFF
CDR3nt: TGTGCCAGCTCCCCCAGGGAGAACACTGAAGCTTTCTTT

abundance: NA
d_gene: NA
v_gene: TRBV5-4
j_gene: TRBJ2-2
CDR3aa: CASSPRRGQGTGELFF
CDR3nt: TGTGCCAGCAGCCCCCGGCGGGGGCAGGGCACCGGGGAGCTGTTTTTT

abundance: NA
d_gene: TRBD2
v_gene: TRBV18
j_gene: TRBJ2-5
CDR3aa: CASRLAGGVQETQYF
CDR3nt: TGTGCCAGCCGACTAGCGGGAGGTGTCCAAGAGACCCAGTACTTC

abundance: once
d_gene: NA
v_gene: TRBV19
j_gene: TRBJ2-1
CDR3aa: CANSILVWSYNEQFF
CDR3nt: TGTGCCAATAGTATCCTAGTTTGGTCCTACAATGAGCAGTTCTTC

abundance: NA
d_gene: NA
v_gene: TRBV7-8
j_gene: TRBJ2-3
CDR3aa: CASSLRDSLRADTQYF
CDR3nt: TGTGCCAGCAGCCTACGGGACTCCCTGAGGGCAGATACGCAGTATTTT

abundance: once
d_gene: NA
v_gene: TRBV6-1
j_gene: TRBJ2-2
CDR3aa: CASSEVVAAANTGELFF
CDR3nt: TGTGCCAGCAGTGAGGTGGTCGCAGCGGCGAACACCGGGGAGCTGTTTTTT

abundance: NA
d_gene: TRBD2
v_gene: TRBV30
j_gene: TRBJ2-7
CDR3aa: CAWKKAGGNEQYF
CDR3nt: TGTGCCTGGAAAAAGGCGGGGGGTAACGAGCAGTACTTC

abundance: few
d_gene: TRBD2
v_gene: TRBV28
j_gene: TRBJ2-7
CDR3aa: CASSPQAGGHEQYF
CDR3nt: TGTGCCAGCAGTCCCCAAGCGGGGGGCCACGAGCAGTACTTC

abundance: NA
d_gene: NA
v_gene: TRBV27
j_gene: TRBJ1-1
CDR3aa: CASSSPPGLNTEAFF
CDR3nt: TGTGCCAGCAGCTCCCCCCCGGGGTTGAACACTGAAGCTTTCTTT

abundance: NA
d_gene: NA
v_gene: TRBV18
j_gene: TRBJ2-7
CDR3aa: CASSPAGRPYEQYF
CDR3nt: TGTGCCAGCTCACCAGCAGGGAGGCCTTACGAGCAGTACTTC

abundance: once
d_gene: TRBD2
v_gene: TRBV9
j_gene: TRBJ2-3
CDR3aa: CASSPTLGAGSTDTQYF
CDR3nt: TGTGCCAGCAGCCCTACCTTGGGAGCGGGGAGCACAGATACGCAGTATTTT

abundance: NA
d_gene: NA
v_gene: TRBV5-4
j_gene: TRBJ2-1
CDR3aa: CASSSDAGSYNEQFF
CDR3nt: TGTGCCAGCAGCTCGGATGCCGGGAGCTACAATGAGCAGTTCTTC

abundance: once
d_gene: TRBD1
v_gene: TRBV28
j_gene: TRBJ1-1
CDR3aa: CASSLSPGTANTEAFF
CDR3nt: TGTGCCAGCAGTTTATCCCCCGGGACAGCAAACACTGAAGCTTTCTTT

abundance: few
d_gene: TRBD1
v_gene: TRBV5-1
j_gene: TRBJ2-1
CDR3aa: CASSLGGTVNEQFF
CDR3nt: TGCGCCAGCAGCTTGGGGGGGACAGTCAATGAGCAGTTCTTC

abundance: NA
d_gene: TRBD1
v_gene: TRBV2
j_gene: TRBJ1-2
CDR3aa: CASSDQGASNGYTF
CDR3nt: TGTGCCAGCAGTGATCAGGGGGCATCGAATGGCTACACCTTC

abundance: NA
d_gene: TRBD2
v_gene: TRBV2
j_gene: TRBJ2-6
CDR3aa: CASTERGGPGANVLTF
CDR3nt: TGTGCCAGCACCGAGCGGGGGGGGCCTGGGGCCAACGTCCTGACTTTC

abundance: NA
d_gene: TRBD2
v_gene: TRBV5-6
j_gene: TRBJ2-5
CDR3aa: CASSLLSGRIQETQYF
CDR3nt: TGTGCCAGCAGCTTACTTAGCGGGAGAATACAAGAGACCCAGTACTTC

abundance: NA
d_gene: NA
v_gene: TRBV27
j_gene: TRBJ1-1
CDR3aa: CASSLRGITEAFF
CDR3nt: TGTGCCAGCAGTTTAAGGGGTATCACTGAAGCTTTCTTT

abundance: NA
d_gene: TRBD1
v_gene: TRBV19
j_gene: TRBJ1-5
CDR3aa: CASSGTGGGNQPQHF
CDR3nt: TGTGCCAGTTCGGGAACAGGGGGAGGTAATCAGCCCCAGCATTTT

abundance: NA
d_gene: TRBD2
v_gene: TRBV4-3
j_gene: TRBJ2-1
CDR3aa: CASSQDSGWLAGGPREGRFF
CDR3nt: TGCGCCAGCAGCCAGGATTCAGGTTGGCTAGCGGGAGGGCCACGCGAGGGGCGGTTCTTC

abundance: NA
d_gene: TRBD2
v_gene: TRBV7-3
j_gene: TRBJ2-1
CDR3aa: CASSSEGLGGRNEQFF
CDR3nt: TGTGCCAGCAGCTCCGAGGGACTAGGGGGTCGCAATGAGCAGTTCTTC

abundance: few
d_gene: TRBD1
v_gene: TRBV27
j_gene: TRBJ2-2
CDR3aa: CASSAGQGYTGELFF
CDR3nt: TGTGCCAGCAGCGCCGGACAGGGCTACACCGGGGAGCTGTTTTTT

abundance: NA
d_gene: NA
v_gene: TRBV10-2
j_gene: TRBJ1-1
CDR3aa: CASATPSQGQGLKGEAFF
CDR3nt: TGCGCCAGCGCAACCCCTTCTCAAGGACAAGGGCTAAAGGGTGAAGCTTTCTTT

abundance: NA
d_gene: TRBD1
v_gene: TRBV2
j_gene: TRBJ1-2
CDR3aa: CASSRTRDSYGYTF
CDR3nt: TGTGCCAGCAGTCGCACCCGGGACAGCTATGGCTACACCTTC

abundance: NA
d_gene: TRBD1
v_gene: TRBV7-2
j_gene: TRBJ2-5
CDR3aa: CASSLSGQGQETQYF
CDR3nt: TGTGCCAGCAGCTTAAGTGGACAGGGCCAAGAGACCCAGTACTTC

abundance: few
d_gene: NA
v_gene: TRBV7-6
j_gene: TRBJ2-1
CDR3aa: CASSLVGGGYNEQFF
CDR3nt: TGTGCCAGCAGCTTAGTAGGGGGGGGGTACAATGAGCAGTTCTTC

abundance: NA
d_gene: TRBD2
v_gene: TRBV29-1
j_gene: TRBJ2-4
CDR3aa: CSVVGGENIQYF
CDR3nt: TGCAGCGTTGTTGGGGGGGAAAACATTCAGTACTTC

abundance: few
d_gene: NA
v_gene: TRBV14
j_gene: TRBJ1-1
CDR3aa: CASSQALHRNTEAFF
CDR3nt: TGTGCCAGCAGCCAAGCACTCCATAGGAACACTGAAGCTTTCTTT

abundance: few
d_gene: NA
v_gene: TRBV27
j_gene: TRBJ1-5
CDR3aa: CVLIKVGVRQPQHF
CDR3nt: TGTGTACTCATCAAAGTCGGGGTGAGGCAGCCCCAGCATTTT

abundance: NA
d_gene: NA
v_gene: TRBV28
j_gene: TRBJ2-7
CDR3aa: CASSLSKNYEQYF
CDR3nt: TGTGCCAGCAGTTTATCAAAAAACTACGAGCAGTACTTC

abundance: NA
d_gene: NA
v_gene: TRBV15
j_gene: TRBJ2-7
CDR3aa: CATSNRYEQYF
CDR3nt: TGTGCCACCAGCAATAGATACGAGCAGTACTTC

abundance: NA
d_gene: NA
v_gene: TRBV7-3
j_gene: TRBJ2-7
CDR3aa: CASSTGQGGEQYF
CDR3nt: TGTGCCAGCAGCACCGGGCAGGGTGGCGAGCAGTACTTC

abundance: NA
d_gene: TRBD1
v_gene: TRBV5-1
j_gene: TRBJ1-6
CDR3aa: CASSYTGGSEPLHF
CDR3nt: TGCGCCAGCAGCTACACAGGGGGGAGTGAGCCCCTCCACTTT

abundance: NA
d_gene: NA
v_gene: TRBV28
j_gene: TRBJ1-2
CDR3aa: CASSLTSSGDYGYTF
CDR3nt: TGTGCCAGCAGTTTAACGTCTTCAGGGGACTATGGCTACACCTTC